The clone carrying this TCR beta chain was detected ten times or more. The antigen is undetermined. From the reads, TCRdb called clonotypes with MiXCR, one entry per CDR3 protein. The sample consists of about 260,000 distinct CDR3 sequences, about 13% of them appearing once. The V segment lost 5 bases and the J segment 0 bases; nucleotides outside the gene matches: 9. Germline CDR1 is SGHTA and CDR2 is FQGNSA. The length of the CDR3 is 16 residues. This sample is part of a study of T cell repertoires in cytomegalovirus infection. Findings of the study overall: Using cumulative public TCR beta family frequency, the authors identified those who carried CMV together with the relevant HLA. Dominating the ex vivo response were TCR beta clonotypes that were CMV-specific and HLA-C-restricted.

The V gene is TRBV7-2, the J gene TRBJ1-2; TRBD1 matches 7 bases. The TCR was taken from a human donor in good health (CMV status not recorded). Some clones in this sample may be carry-over from other donors' samples. Sequenced sample: PBMCs. The CDR3 region has the DNA TGTGCCAGCAGCCCAGGGGGGGGGGTAGCTAACTATGGCTACACCTTC. Its protein is CASSPGGGVANYGYTF.